The clone carrying this TCR beta chain came up a few times. The sample is drawn from a study of T cells in Graves' hyperthyroidism and ophthalmopathy. Template material for amplifying TCR beta CDR3 regions consisted of RNA transcripts. The TCR CDR3 first-round RT-PCR relied on the HTBI primer set. TCRdb recomputed calls from the multiplex PCR reads with MiXCR, one row per CDR3 protein. Among about 640,000 distinct CDR3 sequences, 13% to 15% were seen once, and the ten largest hold 12%. Ophthalmopathy patients had Clinical Activity Score at least 3, NOSPECS grade at least 4, duration under 3 months. This CDR3 is 15 amino acids long. Trimming shortened V by 2 bases and J by 1 base, and 9 bases separated the two germline ends. The germline V gene has CDR1 SGHDN and CDR2 FVKESK.

The material sequenced was blood. The J gene is TRBJ1-3, the V gene TRBV14, with D hard to call. The origin of this receptor is a woman aged 50 to 60 with Graves' ophthalmopathy. The CDR3 is CASSQREYSGNTIYF. As DNA, the CDR3 is TGTGCCAGCAGCCAACGGGAATATTCTGGAAACACCATATATTTT.